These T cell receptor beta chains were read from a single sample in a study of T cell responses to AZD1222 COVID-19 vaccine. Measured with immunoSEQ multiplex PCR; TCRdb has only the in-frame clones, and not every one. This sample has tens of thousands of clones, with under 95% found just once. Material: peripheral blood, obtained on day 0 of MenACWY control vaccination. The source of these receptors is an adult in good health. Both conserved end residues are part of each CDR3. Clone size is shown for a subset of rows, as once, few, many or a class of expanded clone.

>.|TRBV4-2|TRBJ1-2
CASSQEGPNYGYTF
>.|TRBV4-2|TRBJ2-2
CASSQDKSGELFF
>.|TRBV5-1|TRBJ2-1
CASSLGSNEQFF
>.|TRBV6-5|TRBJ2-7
CASSRTADSYEQYF
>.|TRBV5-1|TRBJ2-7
CASSLGPPYEQYF
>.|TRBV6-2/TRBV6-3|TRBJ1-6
CASSFGTGFSPLHF
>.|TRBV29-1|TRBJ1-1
CSVNLGHSNTEAFF
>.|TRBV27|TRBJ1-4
CASSRAGLTNEKLFF
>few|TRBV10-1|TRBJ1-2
CARISPQGNYGYTF
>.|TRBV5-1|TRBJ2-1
CASSLVGESYNEQFF
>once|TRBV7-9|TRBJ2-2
CASSQTGDNTGELFF
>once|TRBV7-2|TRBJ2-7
CASSLDPRSSYEQYF
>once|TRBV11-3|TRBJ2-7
CASSLGGTTYEQYF
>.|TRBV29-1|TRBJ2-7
CSVASSYEQYF
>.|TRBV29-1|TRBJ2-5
CSVLGLAESQETQYF
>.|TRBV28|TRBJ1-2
CASSPSGTGGRGYTF
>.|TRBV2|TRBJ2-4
CASSTQRGIQYF
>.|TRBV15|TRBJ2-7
CATSRDPPDRGYEQYF
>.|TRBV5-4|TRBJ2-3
CASSLTSGSTDTQYF
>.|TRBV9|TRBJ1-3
CASSVQGGGNTIYF
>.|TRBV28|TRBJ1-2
CASSWTGNYGYTF
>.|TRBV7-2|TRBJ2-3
CASSLVGVLASTDTQYF
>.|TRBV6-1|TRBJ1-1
CASSDGGRLNTEAFF
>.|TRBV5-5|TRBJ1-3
CASSLGGTGNTIYF
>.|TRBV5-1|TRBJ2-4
CASSLEGAGGRGNIQYF
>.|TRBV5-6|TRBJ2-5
CASSPDEQLQETQYF
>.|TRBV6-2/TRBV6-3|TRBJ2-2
CASSYPRLTTGELFF
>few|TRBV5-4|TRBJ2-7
CASSSGQGAHYEQYF
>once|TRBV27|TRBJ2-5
CASSLFQETQYF
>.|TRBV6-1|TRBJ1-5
CASGDVPISNQPQHF
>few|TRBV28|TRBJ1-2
CASSLLGTSNYGYTF
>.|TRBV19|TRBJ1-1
CASTRPGQPRDTEAFF
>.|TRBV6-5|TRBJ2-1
CASSYGGVLDEQFF
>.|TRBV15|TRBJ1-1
CATSRGMNTEAFF
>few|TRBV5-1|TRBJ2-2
CASSADREGGELFF
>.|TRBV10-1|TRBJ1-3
CASSTGTGNTIYF
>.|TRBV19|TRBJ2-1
CASSIGNRGYGEQFF
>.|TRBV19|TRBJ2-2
CASMFSGTNTGELFF
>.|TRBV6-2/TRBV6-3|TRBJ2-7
CASSSSPFRAGEQYF
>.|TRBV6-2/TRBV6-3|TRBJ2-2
CASSRRASGGSGELFF
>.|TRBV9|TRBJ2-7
CASSVAVGVDYEQYF
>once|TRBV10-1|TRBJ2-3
CASTGGGDTDTQYF
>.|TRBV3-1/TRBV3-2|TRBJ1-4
CASSQPFAGRENEKLFF
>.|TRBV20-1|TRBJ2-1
CSASVPLGLAGGEQFF
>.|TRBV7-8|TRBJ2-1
CASTQKGYGGRFRYNEQFF
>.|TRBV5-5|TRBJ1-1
CASSLEGWTEAFF
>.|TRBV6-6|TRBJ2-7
CASSYSFISYEQYF
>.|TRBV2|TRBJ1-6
CAGQGARNSPLHF
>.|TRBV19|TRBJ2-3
CASRFAGPGDTQYF
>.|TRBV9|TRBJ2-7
CASSVGPGGLAGLTYEQYF
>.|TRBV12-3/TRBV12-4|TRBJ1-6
CASSLRINSPLHF
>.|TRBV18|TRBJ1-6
CASSQAGYNSPLHF
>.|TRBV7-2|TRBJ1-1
CASSPLLNTEAFF
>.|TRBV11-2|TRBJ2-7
CASSPRLDSYEQYF